Listed below are T cell receptor beta chains from one sample, sequenced in a study of T cells in Graves' hyperthyroidism and ophthalmopathy. TCRdb re-analysed the multiplex PCR reads in MiXCR, keeping a single row per CDR3 protein. The sample has around 760,000 distinct CDR3 sequences; approximately 36% are singletons. Sequences were obtained from blood. These receptors all stem from a woman aged 40 to 50 with Graves' hyperthyroidism. The CDR3 runs from the conserved cysteine through the conserved F or W. The order of the fields is clone size, D gene, V gene, J gene, CDR3 protein, CDR3 DNA. D genes are given only for firm matches. Some rows have no size entry. The others give once, few or many, or a class for an expanded clone.

size: few; D: NA; V: TRBV2; J: TRBJ1-1; CDR3: CASVRGEAFF; DNA: TGTGCCAGCGTTCGGGGGGAAGCTTTCTTT
size: NA; D: TRBD1; V: TRBV9; J: TRBJ1-2; CDR3: CASSTTGQGNYGYTF; DNA: TGTGCCAGCAGCACAACGGGACAGGGCAACTATGGCTACACCTTC
size: NA; D: NA; V: TRBV5-1; J: TRBJ1-2; CDR3: CASSLPESNYGYTF; DNA: TGCGCCAGCAGCTTGCCCGAGTCGAACTATGGCTACACCTTC
size: many; D: TRBD1; V: TRBV7-7; J: TRBJ2-5; CDR3: CASSQGQGIKGETQYF; DNA: TGTGCTAGCAGCCAGGGACAGGGGATCAAAGGAGAGACCCAGTACTTC
size: NA; D: NA; V: TRBV7-3; J: TRBJ1-5; CDR3: CASSYWIDSSNQPQHF; DNA: TGTGCCAGCAGTTACTGGATCGATTCAAGCAATCAGCCCCAGCATTTT
size: many; D: TRBD2; V: TRBV10-2; J: TRBJ2-7; CDR3: CASGEPGAVPRGGQYF; DNA: TGCGCCAGCGGAGAACCAGGGGCGGTCCCTCGGGGGGGGCAGTACTTC
size: many; D: NA; V: TRBV2; J: TRBJ2-7; CDR3: CASSFEVGEQYF; DNA: TGTGCCAGCAGTTTTGAGGTTGGCGAGCAGTACTTC
size: NA; D: TRBD1; V: TRBV10-3; J: TRBJ2-5; CDR3: CAISDPGQGQETQYF; DNA: TGTGCCATCAGTGATCCGGGACAGGGCCAAGAGACCCAGTACTTC
size: few; D: NA; V: TRBV7-9; J: TRBJ2-7; CDR3: CASSLMGVGEQYF; DNA: TGTGCCAGCAGCTTAATGGGCGTTGGGGAGCAGTACTTC
size: few; D: NA; V: TRBV4-1; J: TRBJ1-3; CDR3: CASSQDRAGFGNTIYF; DNA: TGCGCCAGCAGCCAAGATCGAGCAGGGTTCGGAAACACCATATATTTT
size: few; D: NA; V: TRBV6-6; J: TRBJ1-6; CDR3: CASRKGLVGGSPLHF; DNA: TGTGCCAGCAGGAAGGGCCTCGTCGGGGGTTCACCCCTCCACTTT
size: many; D: TRBD1; V: TRBV10-3; J: TRBJ1-1; CDR3: CAISESGTGGWTEAFF; DNA: TGTGCCATCAGTGAGTCCGGGACAGGGGGCTGGACTGAAGCTTTCTTT
size: few; D: NA; V: TRBV7-2; J: TRBJ1-1; CDR3: CASSSMITGDTEAFF; DNA: TGTGCCAGCAGCTCCATGATTACAGGAGACACTGAAGCTTTCTTT
size: NA; D: NA; V: TRBV10-3; J: TRBJ2-6; CDR3: CAISEADSGANVLTF; DNA: TGTGCCATCAGTGAGGCCGACTCTGGGGCCAACGTCCTGACTTTC
size: NA; D: NA; V: TRBV20-1; J: TRBJ2-5; CDR3: CSASSPRETQYF; DNA: TGCAGTGCTAGCTCACCACGGGAGACCCAGTACTTC
size: many; D: NA; V: TRBV15; J: TRBJ1-1; CDR3: CATSRDRLWNTEAFF; DNA: TGTGCCACCAGCAGAGATCGTTTGTGGAACACTGAAGCTTTCTTT
size: many; D: NA; V: TRBV9; J: TRBJ2-2; CDR3: CASSPQAGGAGELFF; DNA: TGTGCCAGCAGCCCTCAGGCAGGAGGGGCCGGGGAGCTGTTTTTT
size: few; D: NA; V: TRBV11-3; J: TRBJ2-7; CDR3: CASSLNRDSYEQYF; DNA: TGTGCCAGCAGCCTCAACAGGGATTCCTACGAGCAGTACTTC
size: NA; D: NA; V: TRBV29-1; J: TRBJ2-5; CDR3: CSLSPDTDKEAQYF; DNA: TGCAGCTTAAGCCCGGACACGGATAAAGAGGCCCAGTACTTC
size: many; D: TRBD2; V: TRBV7-2; J: TRBJ2-5; CDR3: CASSPAGLAGQETQYF; DNA: TGTGCCAGCAGCCCCGCGGGGCTAGCGGGCCAAGAGACCCAGTACTTC
size: NA; D: NA; V: TRBV19; J: TRBJ1-5; CDR3: CASSMEKRPQHF; DNA: TGTGCCAGTAGTATGGAGAAACGGCCCCAGCATTTT
size: few; D: NA; V: TRBV5-8; J: TRBJ1-1; CDR3: CASGNRDVDTEAFF; DNA: TGTGCCAGCGGAAACAGGGATGTCGACACTGAAGCTTTCTTT
size: NA; D: TRBD1; V: TRBV24-1; J: TRBJ2-2; CDR3: CATSRQGANTGELFF; DNA: TGTGCCACCAGTCGACAGGGCGCGAACACCGGGGAGCTGTTTTTT
size: many; D: NA; V: TRBV10-3; J: TRBJ1-1; CDR3: CAIRKDLNTEAFF; DNA: TGTGCCATCAGAAAGGACCTGAACACTGAAGCTTTCTTT
size: many; D: NA; V: TRBV27; J: TRBJ2-7; CDR3: CASSPLGRGYEQYF; DNA: TGTGCCAGCAGTCCTCTCGGCAGGGGTTACGAGCAGTACTTC
size: NA; D: NA; V: TRBV2; J: TRBJ2-5; CDR3: CASSGQRAQYF; DNA: TGTGCCAGCAGTGGACAGAGGGCCCAGTACTTC
size: many; D: NA; V: TRBV7-9; J: TRBJ2-7; CDR3: CASSLDSDEQYF; DNA: TGTGCCAGCAGCCTCGATTCCGACGAGCAGTACTTC
size: few; D: NA; V: TRBV7-2; J: TRBJ1-3; CDR3: CASSLVEFPTGNTIYF; DNA: TGTGCCAGCAGCTTAGTCGAGTTTCCTACTGGAAACACCATATATTTT
size: many; D: NA; V: TRBV19; J: TRBJ2-5; CDR3: CASSIGVEGWTPPYF; DNA: TGTGCCAGTAGTATCGGAGTGGAGGGATGGACCCCCCCGTACTTC
size: few; D: NA; V: TRBV24-1; J: TRBJ1-5; CDR3: CASRLVSGSDLQPQHF; DNA: TGTGCCAGCAGACTAGTCAGTGGGTCGGATCTACAGCCCCAGCATTTT
size: few; D: NA; V: TRBV5-1; J: TRBJ1-6; CDR3: CASSQDLGLSYSPLHF; DNA: TGCGCCAGCAGCCAAGATTTGGGCCTTAGCTATTCACCCCTCCACTTT
size: few; D: NA; V: TRBV5-1; J: TRBJ1-2; CDR3: CASSDSPNYGYTF; DNA: TGCGCCAGCAGCGACTCTCCCAACTATGGCTACACCTTC
size: NA; D: NA; V: TRBV5-8; J: TRBJ1-5; CDR3: CASSHLQVYSNQPQHF; DNA: TGTGCCAGCAGCCACCTACAGGTCTATAGCAATCAGCCCCAGCATTTT
size: few; D: NA; V: TRBV7-3; J: TRBJ2-5; CDR3: CASSRQGGEETQYF; DNA: TGTGCCAGCAGCCGACAGGGAGGGGAAGAGACCCAGTACTTC
size: NA; D: NA; V: TRBV15; J: TRBJ1-2; CDR3: CATSSHRGDGNYGYTF; DNA: TGTGCCACCAGCAGCCACCGGGGAGATGGGAACTATGGCTACACCTTC
size: NA; D: NA; V: TRBV25-1; J: TRBJ2-2; CDR3: CASSQRYALTGELFF; DNA: TGTGCCAGCAGCCAAAGATACGCGTTGACCGGGGAGCTGTTTTTT
size: NA; D: NA; V: TRBV4-3; J: TRBJ2-7; CDR3: CASSQDIYGGVGYEQYF; DNA: TGCGCCAGCAGCCAAGATATTTATGGGGGTGTAGGATACGAGCAGTACTTC
size: few; D: NA; V: TRBV4-1; J: TRBJ1-1; CDR3: CASSQDKLGANTEAFF; DNA: TGCGCCAGCAGCCAAGATAAACTGGGGGCGAACACTGAAGCTTTCTTT
size: NA; D: TRBD1; V: TRBV7-9; J: TRBJ1-1; CDR3: CASRDLTGGTEAFF; DNA: TGTGCCAGCAGAGACCTAACAGGGGGCACTGAAGCTTTCTTT
size: many; D: TRBD2; V: TRBV20-1; J: TRBJ2-7; CDR3: CSASDPGLPSYEQYF; DNA: TGCAGTGCTAGTGATCCGGGACTACCTTCCTACGAGCAGTACTTC
size: few; D: NA; V: TRBV6-5; J: TRBJ2-7; CDR3: CASTSDRTYEQYF; DNA: TGTGCCAGCACCTCCGACAGAACCTACGAGCAGTACTTC
size: NA; D: NA; V: TRBV7-9; J: TRBJ1-1; CDR3: CASSTKFGQKHTEAFF; DNA: TGTGCCAGCAGCACTAAGTTCGGACAGAAGCACACTGAAGCTTTCTTT
size: NA; D: NA; V: TRBV10-3; J: TRBJ1-2; CDR3: CAIRVRENGYTF; DNA: TGTGCCATCAGAGTCCGGGAAAATGGCTACACCTTC
size: NA; D: TRBD1; V: TRBV18; J: TRBJ1-1; CDR3: CASSHKTGDTEAFF; DNA: TGTGCCAGCTCCCACAAGACAGGGGACACTGAAGCTTTCTTT
size: NA; D: NA; V: TRBV10-3; J: TRBJ2-5; CDR3: CAISESKLYQETQYF; DNA: TGTGCCATCAGTGAGAGCAAACTGTACCAAGAGACCCAGTACTTC
size: NA; D: NA; V: TRBV5-6; J: TRBJ2-7; CDR3: CASPTGLYEQYF; DNA: TGTGCCAGCCCCACAGGGTTATACGAGCAGTACTTC
size: few; D: NA; V: TRBV7-2; J: TRBJ1-5; CDR3: CASSLGGGVSNQPQHF; DNA: TGTGCCAGCAGCCTCGGCGGGGGGGTTAGCAATCAGCCCCAGCATTTT